Listed below are T cell receptor beta chains from one sample, sequenced in a study of cytomegalovirus exposure and HLA in healthy donors. Sequenced by immunoSEQ multiplex PCR; TCRdb stores in-frame clones only, minus some. The sample consists of some 150,000 clones, 85% of them appearing once. Sequencing input: PBMCs. All receptors come from a woman aged 18-30 years in good health and CMV-seronegative. Both conserved end residues are part of each CDR3. Fields, in order: clone size, D gene, V gene, J gene, CDR3 protein, CDR3 DNA. D genes are given only for firm matches. Clone size is stated in some rows and not others, as once, few, many or a class when expanded.

abundance: few
d_gene: NA
v_gene: TRBV28
j_gene: TRBJ1-2
CDR3aa: CASSLEGPYGYTF
CDR3nt: TGTGCCAGCAGTTTAGAGGGCCCCTATGGCTACACCTTC

abundance: NA
d_gene: NA
v_gene: TRBV27
j_gene: TRBJ2-7
CDR3aa: CASRRQGYEQYF
CDR3nt: TGTGCCAGCAGAAGGCAGGGCTACGAGCAGTACTTC

abundance: few
d_gene: TRBD1
v_gene: TRBV19
j_gene: TRBJ1-5
CDR3aa: CASSDDRGSRQPQHF
CDR3nt: TGTGCCAGTAGTGACGACAGGGGGTCAAGACAGCCCCAGCATTTT

abundance: NA
d_gene: TRBD1
v_gene: TRBV10-3
j_gene: TRBJ2-2
CDR3aa: CAISESRGQESAGELFF
CDR3nt: TGTGCCATCAGTGAGTCACGGGGACAGGAAAGTGCCGGGGAGCTGTTTTTT

abundance: NA
d_gene: NA
v_gene: TRBV7-9
j_gene: TRBJ2-3
CDR3aa: CSSSLAQGTSDTQYF
CDR3nt: TGTTCCAGCAGCTTAGCACAGGGTACATCAGATACGCAGTATTTT

abundance: NA
d_gene: NA
v_gene: TRBV6-5
j_gene: TRBJ1-3
CDR3aa: CASSYSFGKNTIYF
CDR3nt: TGTGCCAGCAGTTACTCGTTCGGGAAAAACACCATATATTTT

abundance: NA
d_gene: NA
v_gene: TRBV20-1
j_gene: TRBJ2-7
CDR3aa: CSVKSGGEQYF
CDR3nt: TGCAGCGTAAAATCCGGGGGCGAGCAGTACTTC

abundance: NA
d_gene: NA
v_gene: TRBV15
j_gene: TRBJ1-2
CDR3aa: CATSRDITTGGYTF
CDR3nt: TGTGCCACCAGCAGAGATATCACCACGGGGGGCTACACCTTC

abundance: NA
d_gene: NA
v_gene: TRBV5-1
j_gene: TRBJ2-7
CDR3aa: CASSLTGTEDEQYF
CDR3nt: TGCGCCAGCAGCTTGACAGGGACCGAAGACGAGCAGTACTTC

abundance: NA
d_gene: NA
v_gene: TRBV28
j_gene: TRBJ1-2
CDR3aa: CASSAKTGTPIGGYTF
CDR3nt: TGTGCCAGCAGTGCCAAGACCGGGACACCGATTGGTGGCTACACCTTC

abundance: NA
d_gene: NA
v_gene: TRBV28
j_gene: TRBJ2-7
CDR3aa: CASSPPLSYYEQYF
CDR3nt: TGTGCCAGCAGTCCACCACTTTCCTATTACGAGCAGTACTTC

abundance: few
d_gene: NA
v_gene: TRBV19
j_gene: TRBJ1-1
CDR3aa: CASSIDFGYTEAFF
CDR3nt: TGTGCCAGTAGTATAGATTTCGGGTACACTGAAGCTTTCTTT

abundance: NA
d_gene: TRBD2
v_gene: TRBV9
j_gene: TRBJ2-5
CDR3aa: CASSVAGVAGPQETQYF
CDR3nt: TGTGCCAGCAGCGTAGCTGGAGTAGCGGGGCCTCAAGAGACCCAGTACTTC

abundance: NA
d_gene: NA
v_gene: TRBV5-6
j_gene: TRBJ2-2
CDR3aa: CASSLEGVDTGELFF
CDR3nt: TGTGCCAGCAGCTTGGAGGGGGTAGACACCGGGGAGCTGTTTTTT

abundance: NA
d_gene: TRBD2
v_gene: TRBV4-3
j_gene: TRBJ2-7
CDR3aa: CASSQDIGLAGWEQYF
CDR3nt: TGCGCCAGCAGCCAAGATATCGGACTAGCGGGATGGGAGCAGTACTTC

abundance: NA
d_gene: TRBD2
v_gene: TRBV5-1
j_gene: TRBJ2-7
CDR3aa: CASSGGVSGTVTEQYF
CDR3nt: TGCGCCAGCAGCGGAGGGGTTAGCGGGACGGTAACCGAGCAGTACTTC

abundance: NA
d_gene: NA
v_gene: TRBV7-5
j_gene: TRBJ2-7
CDR3aa: CARSSQLKGPGQRSYEQYF
CDR3nt: TGTGCCAGAAGCTCACAACTTAAAGGGCCGGGACAGCGTTCCTACGAGCAGTACTTC

abundance: NA
d_gene: NA
v_gene: TRBV29-1
j_gene: TRBJ1-1
CDR3aa: CSVRGRLNTEAFF
CDR3nt: TGCAGCGTGAGAGGTAGGTTGAACACTGAAGCTTTCTTT

abundance: NA
d_gene: NA
v_gene: TRBV6-5
j_gene: TRBJ2-3
CDR3aa: CASSYSTAQDTQYF
CDR3nt: TGTGCCAGCAGTTACTCGACTGCACAAGATACGCAGTATTTT

abundance: NA
d_gene: NA
v_gene: TRBV28
j_gene: TRBJ2-2
CDR3aa: CASSRRQAGELFF
CDR3nt: TGTGCCAGCAGTCGGCGACAGGCCGGGGAGCTGTTTTTT

abundance: NA
d_gene: TRBD2
v_gene: TRBV6-6
j_gene: TRBJ2-5
CDR3aa: CASSYVRTSGETQYF
CDR3nt: TGTGCCAGCAGTTACGTAAGGACTAGCGGGGAGACCCAGTACTTC

abundance: NA
d_gene: NA
v_gene: TRBV30
j_gene: TRBJ1-6
CDR3aa: CAWSDRVGAPLHF
CDR3nt: TGTGCCTGGAGTGACAGGGTCGGAGCACCCCTCCACTTT

abundance: once
d_gene: NA
v_gene: TRBV7-2
j_gene: TRBJ1-2
CDR3aa: CASSRRETGGYTF
CDR3nt: TGTGCCAGCAGCCGCAGGGAAACGGGTGGCTACACCTTC

abundance: NA
d_gene: TRBD2
v_gene: TRBV2
j_gene: TRBJ2-3
CDR3aa: CASSQRTSGNSDTQYF
CDR3nt: TGTGCCAGCAGCCAAAGGACTAGCGGGAATTCAGATACGCAGTATTTT

abundance: few
d_gene: NA
v_gene: TRBV2
j_gene: TRBJ2-7
CDR3aa: CASSAYYEQYF
CDR3nt: TGTGCCAGCAGCGCGTATTATGAGCAGTACTTC

abundance: once
d_gene: TRBD1
v_gene: TRBV5-1
j_gene: TRBJ1-2
CDR3aa: CASSFGTGTYGYTF
CDR3nt: TGCGCCAGCAGCTTCGGGACAGGGACCTATGGCTACACCTTC

abundance: NA
d_gene: NA
v_gene: TRBV10-3
j_gene: TRBJ2-7
CDR3aa: CAISEGRGGVEQYF
CDR3nt: TGTGCCATCAGTGAAGGGCGGGGCGGAGTTGAGCAGTACTTC

abundance: NA
d_gene: TRBD1
v_gene: TRBV28
j_gene: TRBJ2-3
CDR3aa: CASSLGTGGPDTQYF
CDR3nt: TGTGCCAGCAGTTTAGGGACAGGGGGCCCAGATACGCAGTATTTT

abundance: NA
d_gene: TRBD1
v_gene: TRBV9
j_gene: TRBJ1-4
CDR3aa: CASSSGTGHEKLFF
CDR3nt: TGTGCCAGCAGCTCCGGGACAGGGCATGAAAAACTGTTTTTT

abundance: NA
d_gene: TRBD2
v_gene: TRBV7-2
j_gene: TRBJ2-5
CDR3aa: CASSSQREWKETQYF
CDR3nt: TGTGCCAGCAGCTCCCAGCGGGAGTGGAAAGAGACCCAGTACTTC

abundance: NA
d_gene: NA
v_gene: TRBV30
j_gene: TRBJ1-4
CDR3aa: CAWSVRGLANEKLFF
CDR3nt: TGTGCCTGGAGTGTACGGGGTTTGGCTAATGAAAAACTGTTTTTT

abundance: few
d_gene: NA
v_gene: TRBV4-3
j_gene: TRBJ2-6
CDR3aa: CASSRDALGGANVLTF
CDR3nt: TGCGCCAGCAGCCGAGACGCCCTCGGTGGGGCCAACGTCCTGACTTTC

abundance: NA
d_gene: TRBD1
v_gene: TRBV28
j_gene: TRBJ1-5
CDR3aa: CASSSPDRGQKNQPQHF
CDR3nt: TGTGCCAGCAGTTCCCCGGACAGGGGTCAAAAAAATCAGCCCCAGCATTTT

abundance: NA
d_gene: NA
v_gene: TRBV21-1
j_gene: TRBJ2-1
CDR3aa: CASSTDSRRNEQFF
CDR3nt: TGTGCCAGCAGCACGGACAGTCGGCGCAATGAGCAGTTCTTC

abundance: NA
d_gene: TRBD1
v_gene: TRBV7-9
j_gene: TRBJ2-3
CDR3aa: CASSLGTGVTDTQYF
CDR3nt: TGTGCCAGCAGCTTGGGGACAGGGGTCACAGATACGCAGTATTTT

abundance: once
d_gene: NA
v_gene: TRBV7-8
j_gene: TRBJ2-3
CDR3aa: CASSPGAPNTQYF
CDR3nt: TGTGCCAGCAGCCCAGGGGCCCCCAACACGCAGTATTTT

abundance: NA
d_gene: NA
v_gene: TRBV29-1
j_gene: TRBJ1-4
CDR3aa: CSVNRDPNEKLFF
CDR3nt: TGCAGCGTTAACAGGGACCCTAATGAAAAACTGTTTTTT

abundance: NA
d_gene: NA
v_gene: TRBV6-5
j_gene: TRBJ1-6
CDR3aa: CASSAGRGNSPLHF
CDR3nt: TGTGCCAGCAGCGCCGGCAGGGGTAATTCACCCCTCCACTTT

abundance: NA
d_gene: NA
v_gene: TRBV14
j_gene: TRBJ2-3
CDR3aa: CASSQDRTGSGDTQYF
CDR3nt: TGTGCCAGCAGCCAAGATCGAACAGGTTCGGGCGATACGCAGTATTTT

abundance: NA
d_gene: TRBD1
v_gene: TRBV27
j_gene: TRBJ2-1
CDR3aa: CASSFFGTVEQFF
CDR3nt: TGTGCCAGCAGTTTCTTCGGGACAGTCGAGCAGTTCTTC

abundance: NA
d_gene: TRBD2
v_gene: TRBV6-1
j_gene: TRBJ2-1
CDR3aa: CATLRTSGGRNEQFF
CDR3nt: TGTGCCACCCTACGGACTAGCGGGGGGCGCAATGAGCAGTTCTTC

abundance: NA
d_gene: TRBD1
v_gene: TRBV14
j_gene: TRBJ2-4
CDR3aa: CASSDTGGFLENIQYF
CDR3nt: TGTGCCAGCAGCGACACAGGGGGCTTTTTGGAAAACATTCAGTACTTC

abundance: NA
d_gene: TRBD1
v_gene: TRBV7-2
j_gene: TRBJ2-2
CDR3aa: CASSLSRQGASGELFF
CDR3nt: TGTGCCAGCAGCTTAAGTAGACAGGGGGCATCCGGGGAGCTGTTTTTT

abundance: NA
d_gene: TRBD1
v_gene: TRBV29-1
j_gene: TRBJ2-7
CDR3aa: CSVRTGETYEQYF
CDR3nt: TGCAGCGTTCGGACAGGGGAAACCTACGAGCAGTACTTC

abundance: NA
d_gene: TRBD2
v_gene: TRBV5-1
j_gene: TRBJ2-1
CDR3aa: CASRTSGAIANEQFF
CDR3nt: TGCGCCAGCAGAACTAGCGGGGCGATCGCGAATGAGCAGTTCTTC

abundance: NA
d_gene: NA
v_gene: TRBV7-9
j_gene: TRBJ1-5
CDR3aa: CSSSLAGQPQHF
CDR3nt: TGTTCCAGCAGCTTAGCCGGTCAGCCCCAGCATTTT

abundance: NA
d_gene: TRBD2
v_gene: TRBV13
j_gene: TRBJ2-3
CDR3aa: CASSPSSGRGHGDTQYF
CDR3nt: TGTGCCAGCAGTCCCTCGAGCGGGAGGGGGCACGGAGATACGCAGTATTTT